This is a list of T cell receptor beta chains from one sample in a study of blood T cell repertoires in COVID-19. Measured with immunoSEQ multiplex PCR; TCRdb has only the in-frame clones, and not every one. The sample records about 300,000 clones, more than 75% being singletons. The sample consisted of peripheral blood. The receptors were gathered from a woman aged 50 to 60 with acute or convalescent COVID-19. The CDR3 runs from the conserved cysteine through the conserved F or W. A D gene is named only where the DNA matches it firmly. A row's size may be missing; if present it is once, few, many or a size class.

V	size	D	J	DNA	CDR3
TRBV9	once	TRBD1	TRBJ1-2	TGTGCCAGCAGCGCGGGACAGGGGGCTAACGGTGGCTACACCTTC	CASSAGQGANGGYTF
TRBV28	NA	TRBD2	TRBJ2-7	TGTGCCAGCAGAAGGAGCGGGAGCTACGAGCAGTACTTC	CASRRSGSYEQYF
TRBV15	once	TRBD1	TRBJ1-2	TGTGCCACCAGCAGGGCGACAGGGGGAGGGCGTTCTGACTATGGCTACACCTTC	CATSRATGGGRSDYGYTF
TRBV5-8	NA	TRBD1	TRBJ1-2	TGTGCCAGCGGCAAAACAGGGGGGGGTATATTCTATGGCTACACCTTC	CASGKTGGGIFYGYTF
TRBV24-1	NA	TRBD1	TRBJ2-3	TGTGCCACTGCAGGGGGTTCAGATACGCAGTATTTT	CATAGGSDTQYF
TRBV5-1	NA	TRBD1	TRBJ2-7	TGCGCCAGCAGCTTGGCTGACACCGGGACAGGGGGCAGCGAGCAGTACTTC	CASSLADTGTGGSEQYF
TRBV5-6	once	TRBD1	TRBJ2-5	TGTGCCAGCAGCTTGGGTTCGACAGGGCGCGAGACCCAGTACTTC	CASSLGSTGRETQYF
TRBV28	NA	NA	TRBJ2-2	TGTGCCAGCAGTTTATCCGCGGCAATGAACACCGGGGAGCTGTTTTTT	CASSLSAAMNTGELFF
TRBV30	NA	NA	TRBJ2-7	TGTGCCTGGAGTGTTATCTACGAGCAGTACTTC	CAWSVIYEQYF
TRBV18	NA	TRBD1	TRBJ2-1	TGTGCCAGCTCACCATGGGACAGGCCGTTAGAGGAGCAGTTCTTC	CASSPWDRPLEEQFF
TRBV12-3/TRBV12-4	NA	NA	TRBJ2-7	TGTGCCAGCAGTAAGACTACTACCTACGAGCAGTACTTC	CASSKTTTYEQYF
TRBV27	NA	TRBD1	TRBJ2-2	TGTGCCAGCAGTTTCGGGGACAGGGAAGCTTACGGGGAGCTGTTTTTT	CASSFGDREAYGELFF
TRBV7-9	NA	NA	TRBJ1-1	TGTGCCAGCAGCTTAACAGGGTATGCTGAAGCTTTCTTT	CASSLTGYAEAFF
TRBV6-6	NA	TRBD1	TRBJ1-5	TGTGCCAGCAGGCCTACAGGGGGCTATAGCAATCAGCCCCAGCATTTT	CASRPTGGYSNQPQHF
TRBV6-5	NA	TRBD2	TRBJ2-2	TGTGCCAGCAGAGTAGCGGGCGCGAACACCGGGGAGCTGTTTTTT	CASRVAGANTGELFF
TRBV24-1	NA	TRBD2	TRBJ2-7	TGTGCCACCAGTGACCCGGGGGGGGGCACCTACGAGCAGTACTTC	CATSDPGGGTYEQYF
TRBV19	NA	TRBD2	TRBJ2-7	TGTGCCAGTAGTATGACTAGCGGGCCGTACGAGCAGTACTTC	CASSMTSGPYEQYF
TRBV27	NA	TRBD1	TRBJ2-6	TGTGCCAGCAGTCGACGACAGGGAGCGCGTGGGGCCAACGTCCTGACTTTC	CASSRRQGARGANVLTF
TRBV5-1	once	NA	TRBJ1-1	TGCGCCAGCAGCTTGGATGGAGATATGAACACTGAAGCTTTCTTT	CASSLDGDMNTEAFF
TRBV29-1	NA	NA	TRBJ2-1	TGCAGCGTTGAAGAAGGCGGGGCCAGCTCCTACAATGAGCAGTTCTTC	CSVEEGGASSYNEQFF
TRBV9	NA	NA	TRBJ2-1	TGTGCCAGCAGCACCCCGGCGGCCACCAGCCTCTACAATGAGCAGTTCTTC	CASSTPAATSLYNEQFF
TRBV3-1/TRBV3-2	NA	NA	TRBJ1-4	TGTGCCAGCAGCCTTTCCAGGTTTGAAAAACTGTTTTTT	CASSLSRFEKLFF
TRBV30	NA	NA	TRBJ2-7	TGTGCCTGGAGCGAGCTTTTTCAGGGGCGCGAGCAGTACTTC	CAWSELFQGREQYF
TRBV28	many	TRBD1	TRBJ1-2	TGTGCCAGCAGAACCACCGGGACAGGCTATGGCTACACCTTC	CASRTTGTGYGYTF
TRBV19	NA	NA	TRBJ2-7	TGTGCCAGTAGTCTCCGTTCCGGCTACGAGCAGTACTTC	CASSLRSGYEQYF
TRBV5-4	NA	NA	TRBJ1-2	TGTGCCAGCAGCTTGGGGGCGGGGGGGCCTAACTATGGCTACACCTTC	CASSLGAGGPNYGYTF
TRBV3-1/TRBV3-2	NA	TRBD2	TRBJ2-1	TGTGCCAGCAGCCAAGATCTTGGGGCGGGACTAGCGGCCTACAATGAGCAGTTCTTC	CASSQDLGAGLAAYNEQFF
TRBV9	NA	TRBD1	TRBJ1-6	TGTGCCAGCAGCGCGACAGGGTCCGGATCACCCCTCCACTTT	CASSATGSGSPLHF
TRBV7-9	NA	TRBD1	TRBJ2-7	TGTGCCAGCAGAGCCCAGGGGGCCCACGAGCAGTACTTC	CASRAQGAHEQYF
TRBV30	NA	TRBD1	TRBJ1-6	TGTGCCTGGAGCCGGGACAGGGAATCACCCCTCCACTTT	CAWSRDRESPLHF